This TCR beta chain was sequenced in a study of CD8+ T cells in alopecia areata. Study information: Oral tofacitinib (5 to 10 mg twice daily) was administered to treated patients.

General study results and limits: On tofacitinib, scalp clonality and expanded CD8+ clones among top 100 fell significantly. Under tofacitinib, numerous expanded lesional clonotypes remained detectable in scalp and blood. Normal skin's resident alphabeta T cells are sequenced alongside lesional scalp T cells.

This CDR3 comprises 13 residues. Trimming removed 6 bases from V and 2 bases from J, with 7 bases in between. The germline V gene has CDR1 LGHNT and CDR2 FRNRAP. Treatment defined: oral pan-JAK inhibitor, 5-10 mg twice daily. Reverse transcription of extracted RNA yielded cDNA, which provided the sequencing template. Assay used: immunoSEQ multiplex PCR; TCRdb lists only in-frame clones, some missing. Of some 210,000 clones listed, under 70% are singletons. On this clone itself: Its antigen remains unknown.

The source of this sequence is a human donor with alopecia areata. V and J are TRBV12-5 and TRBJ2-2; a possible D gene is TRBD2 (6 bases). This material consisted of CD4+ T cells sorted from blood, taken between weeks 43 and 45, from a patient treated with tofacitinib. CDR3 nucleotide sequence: TGTGCTAGTGGCGGGGGTAACACCGGGGAGCTGTTTTTT. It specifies CASGGGNTGELFF.